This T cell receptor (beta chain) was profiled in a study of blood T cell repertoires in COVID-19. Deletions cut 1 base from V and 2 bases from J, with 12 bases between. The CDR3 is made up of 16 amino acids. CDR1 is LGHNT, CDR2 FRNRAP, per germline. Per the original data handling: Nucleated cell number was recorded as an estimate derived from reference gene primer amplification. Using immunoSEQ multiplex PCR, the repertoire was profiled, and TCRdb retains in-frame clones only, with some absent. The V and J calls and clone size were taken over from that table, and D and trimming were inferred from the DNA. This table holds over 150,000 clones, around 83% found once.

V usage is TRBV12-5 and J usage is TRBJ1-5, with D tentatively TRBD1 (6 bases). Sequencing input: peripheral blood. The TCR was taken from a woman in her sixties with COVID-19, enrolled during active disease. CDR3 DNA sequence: TGTGCTAGTGGTTTGGATATAGGGGGAGGCAATCAGCCCCAGCATTTT. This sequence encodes CASGLDIGGGNQPQHF. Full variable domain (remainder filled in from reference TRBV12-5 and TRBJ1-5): DARVTQTPRHKVTEMGQEVTMRCQPILGHNTVFWYRQTMMQGLELLAYFRNRAPLDDSGMPKDRFSAEMPDATLATLKIQPSEPRDSAVYFCASGLDIGGGNQPQHFGDGTRLSIL.